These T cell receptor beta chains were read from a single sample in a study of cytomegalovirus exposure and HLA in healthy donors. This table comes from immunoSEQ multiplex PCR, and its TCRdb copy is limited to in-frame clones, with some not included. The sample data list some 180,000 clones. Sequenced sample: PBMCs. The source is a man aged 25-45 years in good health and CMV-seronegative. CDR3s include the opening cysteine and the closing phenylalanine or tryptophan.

CASSYSKSSYNSPLHF TRBJ1-6 TRBV28
CASRGDGGGADTQYF TRBJ2-3 TRBV2
CASSGTNYNEQFF TRBJ2-1 TRBV7-2
CASSLELAGVDTQYF TRBJ2-3 TRBV5-4
CAWSAWGQGHTDTQYF TRBJ2-3 TRBV30
CASSVGGGLGSKTQYF TRBJ2-7 TRBV2
CSVGGTGLHQPQHF TRBJ1-5 TRBV29-1
CAISESGGSVQPQHF TRBJ1-5 TRBV10-3
CASSQSFNAYGYTF TRBJ1-2 TRBV5-1
CASSVDISGGEQFF TRBJ2-1 TRBV9
CASSLSRTTYEQYF TRBJ2-7 TRBV27
CASRAKTGGYEQYF TRBJ2-7 TRBV27
CASSPGLASEQYF TRBJ2-7 TRBV4-1
CASSSGNFNEQYF TRBJ2-7 TRBV6-6
CASSSRTGGLNTEAFF TRBJ1-1 TRBV6-5
CASRLAGAENEQFF TRBJ2-1 TRBV19
CASNMEPLETQYF TRBJ2-5 TRBV5-1
CASSLRQGSSYEQYF . TRBV19
CASSSYTVSDYGYTF TRBJ1-2 TRBV7-2
CASSLAGSLHTEAFF TRBJ1-1 TRBV6-5
CAWSVGGSRNRVRADYQPQHF TRBJ1-5 TRBV30
CASSSGGSYEQYF TRBJ2-7 TRBV7-2
CSVDWAGENTEAFF TRBJ1-1 TRBV29-1
CSVKTSGGPYTQYF TRBJ2-3 TRBV29-1
CASKRGGNQPQHF TRBJ1-5 TRBV7-2
CASSLGQGTEKLFF TRBJ1-4 TRBV27
CASSLAVGGRAPDTQYF TRBJ2-3 TRBV5-1
CASTSSGTGILDPKPGNTIYF TRBJ1-3 TRBV5-1
CSVRQTGDNSPLHF TRBJ1-6 TRBV29-1
CASSKQDRGFLYEQYF TRBJ2-7 TRBV14
CASSPWTSGAETQYF TRBJ2-5 TRBV5-1
CASSLGGRAISYNEQFF TRBJ2-1 TRBV5-5
CASSLSQGASEKLFF TRBJ1-4 TRBV5-4
CASSTGTGGEEAFF TRBJ1-1 TRBV6-4
CSVLGTGQPNYEQYF . TRBV29-1
CASRQGTGSYNEQFF TRBJ2-1 TRBV7-9
CACSPRDTDTQYF TRBJ2-3 TRBV6-4
CASRQGALLAKNIQYF TRBJ2-4 TRBV19
CASSWTGGKGGYTF TRBJ1-2 TRBV6-5
CASSYRPGTYNEQFF TRBJ2-1 TRBV11-3
CASSIEPGLSEKLFF TRBJ1-4 TRBV19
CASSGRDRAPEAFF TRBJ1-1 TRBV28
CASSLGQNNSPLHF TRBJ1-6 TRBV18
CASSLIGGGNYGYTF TRBJ1-2 TRBV7-9
CASSYSRISYGYTF TRBJ1-2 TRBV6-5
CASSPTGTTYEQYF TRBJ2-7 TRBV6-6
CASSQVNLGLYRGETQYF TRBJ2-5 TRBV4-1
CASSTRVAKTYEQYF TRBJ2-7 TRBV19
CARPGGGTYEQYF TRBJ2-7 TRBV10-1